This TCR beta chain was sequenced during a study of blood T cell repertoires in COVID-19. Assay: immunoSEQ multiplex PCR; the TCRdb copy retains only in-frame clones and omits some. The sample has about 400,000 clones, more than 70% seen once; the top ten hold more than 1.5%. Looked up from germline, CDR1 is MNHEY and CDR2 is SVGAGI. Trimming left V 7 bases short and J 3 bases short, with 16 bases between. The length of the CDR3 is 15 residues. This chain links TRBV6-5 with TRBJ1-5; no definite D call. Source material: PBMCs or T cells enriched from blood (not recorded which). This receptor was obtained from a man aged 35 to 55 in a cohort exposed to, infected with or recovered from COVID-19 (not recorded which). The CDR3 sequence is CASTAWGGNNQPQHF. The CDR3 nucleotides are TGTGCCAGCACCGCCTGGGGAGGGAACAATCAGCCCCAGCATTTT.